This T cell receptor (beta chain) stems from a study of blood T cell repertoires in COVID-19. Study-wide background: Sites in the United States, Italy and Spain provided acute and convalescent COVID-19 samples.

A single count supports this clone. In the original analysis: Amplification with reference gene primers provided the estimates of nucleated cell counts. Only in-frame clones appear in the TCRdb table, and some are missing; sequencing was by immunoSEQ multiplex PCR. V and J calls and clone size follow that table, whereas D and trimming were derived from the DNA. The table has some 52,000 clones, roughly 87% seen once. The CDR3 sequence is 17 residues long. The germline CDR1 and CDR2 sequences are SGHNT and YENEEA. With V trimmed by 5 bases and J by 0 bases, 11 bases remained unmatched. The chain employs TRBV11-3 and TRBJ2-3; 7 bases align to TRBD1. The sequence came from a human donor with active COVID-19. The donor label of this sample is uncertain. Source material: peripheral blood. CDR3 residues: CASSTQSTGASTDTQYF. CDR3 coding DNA: TGTGCCAGCAGCACCCAATCTACAGGGGCTAGCACAGATACGCAGTATTTT.